The clone carrying this T cell receptor beta chain was seen a handful of times. The target antigen is unknown. TCRB transcripts that were expressed got sequenced, as all of the isolated RNA had been reverse transcribed. This table comes from immunoSEQ multiplex PCR, and its TCRdb copy is limited to in-frame clones, with some not included. Of around 340,000 clones listed, roughly 8% are singletons. This specimen comes from a study of beta chain features in type 1 diabetes. Whole-study context: Taken together, all samples contributed approximately 110 million examined sorted cells. The study's findings and limits: Compared to healthy donors, patients appeared to have naive, central memory and Treg TCRB repertoires that were more alike. Sequencing used cDNA, and cells with high TCR expression could therefore be over-represented. More deletions and fewer insertions at VDJ junctions were seen in type 1 diabetes patients.

This CDR3 spans 11 amino acids. The V and J genes are TRBV21-1 and TRBJ2-1. TRBV21-1 is a pseudogene locus. The sequence derives from a woman aged 18-29 years in good health. Sequences were obtained from central memory CD4+ T cells from blood. CDR3 sequence reads: CASSKCYEQFF. The CDR3 nucleotides read TGTGCCAGCAGCAAGTGCTATGAGCAGTTCTTC.